The T cell receptor (beta chain) described here comes from a study of T cell repertoires in cytomegalovirus infection (dated by TCRdb to between 2019 and 2020). Broadly, across the study: Donor HLA type was relevant to the analysis, as public TCR beta signatures indicated carriage of CMV infection together with the matching HLA type.

Results the study describes overall, beyond this receptor: The ex vivo response was dominated by HLA-C-restricted CMV-specific TCR beta clonotypes, which also provided the single most frequent clonotype in two of eight donors. In both this cohort and an independent roughly 400-donor cohort, the cumulative frequency of public TCR beta family members distinguished carriers of CMV infection plus the relevant HLA type.

A word on this clonotype: It has no known antigen specificity. Base-call qualities are not available, and no considerably larger clone is one nucleotide away.

As encoded in the germline V gene, CDR1 is SNHLY while CDR2 is FYNNEI. Between the V and J ends, shortened by 8 bases and 2 bases respectively, the junction contains 17 bases. CDR3 length: 15 amino acids, cysteine to phenylalanine. Only the CDR3 DNA is retained, 45 bases long and in frame from the first base. The sequencer was an Illumina HiSeq 1500. Using fastp at Q25 and MiXCR, TCRdb reprocessed the public reads and kept productive beta chains. All rows with the same CDR3 protein become a single entry with the most common DNA and genes. Recorded for this sample are approximately 190,000 distinct CDR3 sequences; about 30% of them occurred a single time. Together, the top ten hold 30% to 35% of the sample.

This chain joins TRBV2 to TRBJ2-3, and TRBD2 may be the D gene, going by 5 matching bases. This clonotype was obtained from a human donor in good health (CMV status not recorded). Some clones in this sample may be carry-over from other donors' samples. The source material was PBMCs. The sequenced DNA is TGTGCCAGCTATTCGACACCTCTAGCCACAGATACGCAGTATTTT. The encoded protein is CASYSTPLATDTQYF. The reference TRBV2 and TRBJ2-3 proteins fill in what lies around the CDR3, so the full variable domain reads EPEVTQTPSHQVTQMGQEVILRCVPISNHLYFYWYRQILGQKVEFLVSFYNNEISEKSEIFDDQFSVERPDGSNFTLKIRSTKLEDSAMYFCASYSTPLATDTQYFGPGTRLTVL.